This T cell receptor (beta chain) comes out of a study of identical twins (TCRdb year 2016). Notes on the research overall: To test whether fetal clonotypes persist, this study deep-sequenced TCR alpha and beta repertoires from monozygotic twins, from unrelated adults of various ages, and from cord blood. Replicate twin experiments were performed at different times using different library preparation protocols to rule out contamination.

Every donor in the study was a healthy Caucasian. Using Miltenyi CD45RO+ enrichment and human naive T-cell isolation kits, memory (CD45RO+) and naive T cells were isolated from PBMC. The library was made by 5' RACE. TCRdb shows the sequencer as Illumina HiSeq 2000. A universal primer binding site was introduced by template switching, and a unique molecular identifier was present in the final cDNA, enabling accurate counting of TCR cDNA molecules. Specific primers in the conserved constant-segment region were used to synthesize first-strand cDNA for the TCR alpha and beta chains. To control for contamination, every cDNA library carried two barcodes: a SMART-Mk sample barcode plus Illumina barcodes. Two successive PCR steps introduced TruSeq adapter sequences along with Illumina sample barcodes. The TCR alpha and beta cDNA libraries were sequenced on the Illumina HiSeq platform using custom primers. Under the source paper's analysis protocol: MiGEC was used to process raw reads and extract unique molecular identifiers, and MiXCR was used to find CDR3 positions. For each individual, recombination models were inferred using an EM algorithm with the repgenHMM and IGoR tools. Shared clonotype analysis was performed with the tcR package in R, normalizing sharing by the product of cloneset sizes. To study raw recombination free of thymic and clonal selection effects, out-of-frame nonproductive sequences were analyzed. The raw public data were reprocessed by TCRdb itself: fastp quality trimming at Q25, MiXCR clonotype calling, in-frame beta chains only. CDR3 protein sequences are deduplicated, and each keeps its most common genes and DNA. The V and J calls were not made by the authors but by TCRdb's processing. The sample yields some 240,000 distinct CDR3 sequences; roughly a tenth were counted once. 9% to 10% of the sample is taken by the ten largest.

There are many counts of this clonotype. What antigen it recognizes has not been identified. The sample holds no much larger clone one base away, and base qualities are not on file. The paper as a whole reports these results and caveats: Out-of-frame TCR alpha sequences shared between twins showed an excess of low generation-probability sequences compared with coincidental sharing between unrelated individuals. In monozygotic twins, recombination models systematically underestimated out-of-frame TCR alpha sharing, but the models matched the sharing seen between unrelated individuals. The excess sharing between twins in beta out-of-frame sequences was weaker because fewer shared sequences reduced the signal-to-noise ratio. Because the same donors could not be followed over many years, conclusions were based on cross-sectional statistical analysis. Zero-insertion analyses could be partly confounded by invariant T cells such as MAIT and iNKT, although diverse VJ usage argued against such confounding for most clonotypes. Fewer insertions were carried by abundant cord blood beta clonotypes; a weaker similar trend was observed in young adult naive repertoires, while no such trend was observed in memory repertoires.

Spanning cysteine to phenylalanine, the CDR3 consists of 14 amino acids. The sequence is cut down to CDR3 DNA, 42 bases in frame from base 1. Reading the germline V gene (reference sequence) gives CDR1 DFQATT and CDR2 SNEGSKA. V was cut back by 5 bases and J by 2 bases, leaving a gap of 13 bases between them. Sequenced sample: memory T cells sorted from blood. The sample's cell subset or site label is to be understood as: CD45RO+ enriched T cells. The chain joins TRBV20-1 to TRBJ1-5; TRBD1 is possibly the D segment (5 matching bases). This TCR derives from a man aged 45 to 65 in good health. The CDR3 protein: CSALNGGGNQPQHF. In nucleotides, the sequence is TGCAGTGCTTTAAACGGGGGAGGCAATCAGCCCCAGCATTTT.